This T cell receptor (beta chain) was recorded in a study of technical replicates of blood from a few donors. Only in-frame clones appear in the TCRdb table, and some are missing; sequencing was by immunoSEQ multiplex PCR. The repertoire has tens of thousands of clones, about 93% of them found once; the top ten carry around 0.25%. The CDR3 covers 15 residues. The V gene lost 4 bases and the J gene lost 6 bases, with 18 bases spanning the gap. Germline lookup yields CDR1 SGHDT and CDR2 YYEEEE. Sequences were obtained from T cells isolated from PBMCs. The chain is built from TRBV5-6 and TRBJ2-3; D is perhaps TRBD2 (5 bases). The TCR comes from a human donor in good health. Here the CDR3 DNA reads TGTGCCAGCAGCGCCAAGAGGGAAGGTGGGGATACGCAGTATTTT. Its protein is CASSAKREGGDTQYF. Full variable domain (missing parts from reference TRBV5-6 and TRBJ2-3): DAGVTQSPTHLIKTRGQQVTLRCSPKSGHDTVSWYQQALGQGPQFIFQYYEEEERQRGNFPDRFSGHQFPNYSSELNVNALLLGDSALYLCASSAKREGGDTQYFGPGTRLTVL.